Listed here are 4 T cell receptor beta chains from one sample, sequenced in a study of blood T cell repertoires in COVID-19. Libraries were prepared by immunoSEQ multiplex PCR; TCRdb keeps only in-frame clonotypes and omits some of them. The data hold 300,000 to 350,000 clones, with 88% observed a single time. Sequenced input: peripheral blood. The receptor set was obtained from a woman in her 70s with COVID-19, enrolled during active disease.

The chain joins TRBV12-3 or TRBV12-4 to TRBJ2-7, with no clear D. V was trimmed by 6 bases and J by 1 base, leaving 4 bases between them. The CDR3 contains 11 residues. CDR3 amino acids: CASRLSYEQYF. The CDR3 bases are TGTGCCAGCAGACTTTCCTACGAGCAGTACTTC.

The chain couples TRBV7-7 to TRBJ2-3; 14 bases line up with TRBD2. Germline lookup yields CDR1 SSHAT and CDR2 FNYEAQ (reference sequence). V trimming: 3 bases; J trimming: 3 bases; junction bases outside the gene matches: 5. The CDR3 runs 17 residues. The CDR3 sequence: CASSLGTSGGRTDTQYF. The CDR3 nucleotides are TGTGCCAGCAGCTTGGGGACTAGCGGGGGAAGGACAGATACGCAGTATTTT.

This clone was seen a handful of times. The same CDR3 is also encoded by other DNA sequences in this sample. The chain uses TRBV19 and TRBJ1-2; a weak D match, TRBD1 (6 bases). The V and J ends lost 3 bases and 2 bases respectively, with 13 bases between them. Germline V gives CDR1 LNHDA, CDR2 SQIVND (reference sequence). This CDR3 contains 15 residues. CDR3 amino acids: CASSIPGQLNYGYTF. CDR3 coding DNA: TGTGCCAGTAGTATTCCGGGACAATTAAACTATGGCTACACCTTC.

The chain carries TRBV11-2 and TRBJ2-5; perhaps TRBD1 as D (5 bases). Trimming removed 8 bases at V and 2 bases at J, with 12 bases between. The CDR3 runs to 13 residues. CDR1 SGHAT and CDR2 FQNNGV come from the germline V gene. DNA for the CDR3: TGTGCCAGCTCAGGGTTCCAACAAGAGACCCAGTACTTC. This encodes CASSGFQQETQYF.